What follows describes a single T cell receptor beta chain. The sample is drawn from a study of shared clonotypes between healthy human individuals. Some clones are missing from TCRdb's copy, which holds only in-frame ones; the method was immunoSEQ multiplex PCR. There are approximately 500,000 clones in the sample; about 96% occur only once, and about 0.054% lies in the top ten. Sample: naive CD4+ T cells sorted from blood. As to subset: CD45RA+ positively selected. The receptor's source is a woman in her twenties or thirties in good health.

This chain's CDR3 is CASSSLAGAYEQYF. The DNA for the CDR3 is TGTGCCAGTAGTTCCCTAGCGGGAGCCTACGAGCAGTACTTC. This chain links TRBV19 with TRBJ2-5, with TRBD2 matching over 10 bases. The J call may be mistaken, given a closer DNA end match to TRBJ2-7. The CDR3 has 14 amino acids. Germline-derived CDR1 and CDR2 are LNHDA and SQIVND (reference sequence).